Sequencing of this T cell receptor beta chain was carried out in a study of identical twins. TCRdb re-called the 5' RACE reads with MiXCR, one entry per CDR3 protein. The sample lists nearly 900,000 distinct CDR3 sequences, 9% to 15% seen once, with under 2% in the top ten. This clonotype was detected a few times. V was clipped by 4 bases and J by 5 bases, with 14 bases between them. Per germline, CDR1 SEHNR and CDR2 FQNEAQ (reference sequence). The CDR3 is 14 residues long. Separately, the same data were catalogued under a study of yellow fever vaccine responses in identical twins.

The genes are TRBV7-9 and TRBJ1-1, with a tentative D call TRBD1 (5 bases). The TCR comes from a woman aged 18-35 years in good health. The specimen sequenced was PBMCs. The CDR3: CASSSRDRKTEAFF. DNA of the CDR3: TGTGCCAGCAGCTCCCGGGACCGGAAGACTGAAGCTTTCTTT.